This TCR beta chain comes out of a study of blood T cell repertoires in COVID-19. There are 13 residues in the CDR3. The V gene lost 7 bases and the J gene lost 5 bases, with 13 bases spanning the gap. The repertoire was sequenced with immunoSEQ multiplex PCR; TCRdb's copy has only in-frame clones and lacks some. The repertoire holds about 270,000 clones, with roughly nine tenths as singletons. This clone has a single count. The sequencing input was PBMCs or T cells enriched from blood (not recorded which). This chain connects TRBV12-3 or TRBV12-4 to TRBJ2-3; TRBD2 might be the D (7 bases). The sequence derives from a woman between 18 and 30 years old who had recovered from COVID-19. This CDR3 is CASNPGGGDTQYF. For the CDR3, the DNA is TGTGCCAGCAACCCGGGGGGCGGAGATACGCAGTATTTT.